The 25 T cell receptor beta chains below come from one sample, sequenced in a study of PD-1 blockade in classical Hodgkin lymphoma. Assay: immunoSEQ multiplex PCR; the TCRdb copy retains only in-frame clones and omits some. The table includes 90,000 to 100,000 clones, about 88% detected once. Every patient experienced relapse after autologous stem cell transplantation, and brentuximab vedotin exposure varied. The input for sequencing was peripheral blood mononuclear cells (PBMCs), taken before the second cycle of nivolumab. These receptors all stem from a human donor with classical Hodgkin lymphoma.

The chain joins TRBV7-6 to TRBJ1-4; 12 bases fit TRBD1. This CDR3 contains 16 residues. CDR1 is SGHVS and CDR2 is FNYEAQ in the germline V gene. The ends lost 4 bases at V and 3 bases at J; junction bases unmatched: 3. DNA of the CDR3: TGTGCCAGCAGCTGGGACAGGGGGCGTCCTAATGAAAAACTGTTTTTT. Translation: CASSWDRGRPNEKLFF.

This clone appeared once. The chain links TRBV28 to TRBJ1-2; a possible D gene is TRBD1 (6 bases). The ends were cut back, 6 bases at V and 8 bases at J, with 28 bases in the middle. Germline loops: CDR1 MDHEN, CDR2 SYDVKM. This CDR3 comprises 17 residues. The CDR3 nucleotides read TGTGCCAGCAGCGTAAGGGGGGGCGCCCTCCTTATTTGGGGCTACACCTTC. Protein sequence: CASSVRGGALLIWGYTF.

The V call is TRBV28, the J call TRBJ2-1; D assignment may be TRBD1 or TRBD2 (5 bases each). Germline V CDR1 and CDR2: MDHEN, SYDVKM. With 7 bases removed from V and 3 bases from J, the gap between germline ends came to 16 bases. This CDR3 is 15 amino acids long. The CDR3 bases are TGTGCCAGCACCTCTGGACTGGGGGTCTACAATGAGCAGTTCTTC. Its protein product is CASTSGLGVYNEQFF.

The sample holds one count of this clone. The chain links TRBV18 to TRBJ2-7; 10 bases fit TRBD2. V was pared by 1 base and J by 6 bases, with 6 bases of the junction left unmatched. Germline V CDR1 and CDR2: KGHSH, LQKENI. CDR3 length: 15 amino acids. The CDR3 loop is CASSPLSGGAVEQYF. The CDR3, as DNA: TGTGCCAGCTCACCACTCAGCGGGGGGGCGGTCGAGCAGTACTTC.

This chain joins TRBV27 and TRBJ1-1; D gene uncertain. Germline loops: CDR1 MNHEY, CDR2 SMNVEV (reference sequence). The V and J ends lost 8 bases and 1 base respectively, with 20 bases between them. CDR3 length equals 16 residues. The CDR3 bases are TGTGCCAGCGGCCCGGTCCGGGCGGGAGGGAACACTGAAGCTTTCTTT. Protein product: CASGPVRAGGNTEAFF.

The rearrangement joins TRBV18 to TRBJ2-2, with D maybe TRBD2 (6 bases). Germline CDR1 is KGHSH and CDR2 is LQKENI. The CDR3 has 16 amino acids. Trimming left V 2 bases short and J 0 bases short, with 10 bases between. The CDR3 spells CASSPILAPNTGELFF. The CDR3 DNA reads TGTGCCAGCTCACCAATACTAGCCCCGAACACCGGGGAGCTGTTTTTT.

The rearrangement joins TRBV19 to TRBJ2-3, with unresolved D. V was shortened by 1 base and J by 3 bases, with 5 bases between the two germline ends. The CDR3 contains 13 residues. Germline-derived CDR1 and CDR2 are LNHDA and SQIVND (reference sequence). The CDR3 DNA sequence: TGTGCCAGTAGTATAGCGCAGACAGATACGCAGTATTTT. Encoded protein: CASSIAQTDTQYF.

The chain combines TRBV28 with TRBJ1-4; TRBD1 is a possible D gene (6 bases). Germline CDR1 is MDHEN and CDR2 is SYDVKM. The length of the CDR3 is 15 residues. Trimming stripped 5 bases from V and 8 bases from J, with 18 bases between. The CDR3 DNA reads as TGTGCCAGCAGTGCCCGAACAGGGAAGAGAGAAAAACTGTTTTTT. This codes for CASSARTGKREKLFF.

This clone was seen once. V and J are TRBV10-3 and TRBJ2-7; 9 bases align to TRBD2. The CDR3 has 14 residues. Germline V gene sequence: CDR1 ENHRY, CDR2 SYGVKD. The trim removed 3 bases at V and 6 bases at J, leaving 6 bases unmatched. The CDR3 region is CAISDSGSLGEQYF. The CDR3 DNA reads TGTGCCATCAGTGATAGCGGGAGTTTAGGCGAGCAGTACTTC.

V and J are TRBV7-4 and TRBJ2-1, with 7 bases matching TRBD1. The germline CDR1 and CDR2 sequences are SGHVT and SQSDAQ. The CDR3 spans 19 residues. J gave up 3 bases and V 4 bases, and 18 bases lay outside the gene matches. CDR3: CASSSRVGDSRFSYNEQFF. The CDR3 DNA reads as TGTGCCAGCAGCTCTAGGGTGGGGGACAGCCGTTTCAGCTACAATGAGCAGTTCTTC.

The chain joins TRBV27 to TRBJ2-3; TRBD2 agrees at 10 bases. V shed 5 bases and J 6 bases; nucleotides not matched to a gene: 11. The germline gives CDR1 MNHEY, CDR2 SMNVEV (reference sequence). This CDR3 has 16 residues. CDR3: CASSPGVLAGVDTQYF. For the CDR3, the DNA is TGTGCCAGCAGTCCCGGGGTGCTAGCGGGGGTGGATACGCAGTATTTT.

J is TRBJ2-7 and V is TRBV4-1, with TRBD1 as a possible D gene (6 bases). Trimming pared 2 bases from V and 6 bases from J, leaving 14 bases between. CDR1 MGHRA and CDR2 YSYEKL come from the germline V gene. This CDR3 spans 14 amino acids. The CDR3 nucleotides are TGCGCCAGCAGCCAATCCGGGACACCAGGCGAGCAGTACTTC. As protein: CASSQSGTPGEQYF.

This clone was counted a few times. The chain uses TRBV7-2 and TRBJ2-3; D is uncertain. V was trimmed by 0 bases and J by 11 bases, leaving 6 bases between them. The CDR3 sequence is 11 residues long. In germline, CDR1 is SGHTA, CDR2 FQGNSA. CDR3 protein: CASSLAARQYF. The CDR3 bases are TGTGCCAGCAGCTTAGCGGCGAGGCAGTATTTT.

The rearrangement links TRBV27 to TRBJ1-2, with 9 bases identical to TRBD1. CDR1 MNHEY and CDR2 SMNVEV come from the germline V gene (reference sequence). The trim removed 2 bases at V and 5 bases at J, leaving 3 bases unmatched. CDR3 length: 14 amino acids. The CDR3 region has the DNA TGTGCCAGCAGTTTAATGGGACAGGGTTATGGCTACACCTTC. It codes for CASSLMGQGYGYTF.

The chain links TRBV7-6 to TRBJ2-5; TRBD2 agrees at 11 bases. The germline CDR1 and CDR2 sequences are SGHVS and FNYEAQ. J gave up 3 bases and V 1 base, and 10 bases lay outside the gene matches. There are 18 residues in the CDR3. CDR3 loop: CASSLDPTGTSGKETQYF. CDR3 in DNA: TGTGCCAGCAGCTTAGACCCCACCGGGACTAGCGGAAAAGAGACCCAGTACTTC. The variable domain in full, completed from reference TRBV7-6 and TRBJ2-5, reads GAGVSQSPRYKVTKRGQDVALRCDPISGHVSLYWYRQALGQGPEFLTYFNYEAQQDKSGLPNDRFSAERPEGSISTLTIQRTEQRDSAMYRCASSLDPTGTSGKETQYFGPGTRLLVL.

This chain uses TRBV19 with TRBJ2-7, with 9 bases aligning to TRBD1. V was pared by 2 bases and J by 4 bases, with 6 bases of the junction left unmatched. Germline loops: CDR1 LNHDA, CDR2 SQIVND (reference sequence). This CDR3 has 15 residues. CDR3 nucleotides: TGTGCCAGTAGTATATTTGGACAGGGGTCATACGAGCAGTACTTC. It encodes CASSIFGQGSYEQYF.

The chain employs TRBV28 and TRBJ2-6, with D unclear. V was pared by 0 bases and J by 0 bases, with 27 bases between. CDR3 size: 23 residues. Germline CDR1 and CDR2: MDHEN and SYDVKM. The CDR3 reads CASSLWFSGLSSNPYSGANVLTF. The CDR3 DNA reads as TGTGCCAGCAGTTTATGGTTCTCGGGTTTGTCGAGTAATCCGTACTCTGGGGCCAACGTCCTGACTTTC.

V gene TRBV30 combines with J gene TRBJ2-7, with 7 bases that match TRBD2. The J segment lost 6 bases and the V segment lost 5 bases, leaving 7 bases of the junction unmatched. Per germline, CDR1 GTSNPN and CDR2 SVGIG (reference sequence). The CDR3 totals 12 residues. The CDR3 sequence: CAWRRETVEQYF. CDR3 bases: TGTGCCTGGCGGCGGGAGACAGTCGAGCAGTACTTC.

This clone was counted a single time. This rearrangement joins TRBV5-4 to TRBJ2-3, with D possibly being TRBD1 (5 bases). Trimming stripped 4 bases from V and 3 bases from J, with 9 bases between. Germline CDR1 and CDR2: SGHNT and YYREEE (reference sequence). CDR3 size: 13 residues. CDR3 DNA: TGTGCCAGCAGCCCCCAGGGAACAGATACGCAGTATTTT. Its translation is CASSPQGTDTQYF.

The rearrangement uses TRBV19 and TRBJ1-1; D is unresolved. From germline, CDR1 is LNHDA and CDR2 SQIVND (reference sequence). V shed 4 bases and J shed 5 bases, with 17 bases lying between them. The CDR3 runs 15 residues. CDR3 bases: TGTGCCAGTAGTAGGGAGCCAATCGCGGGGACTGAAGCTTTCTTT. This codes for CASSREPIAGTEAFF.

This rearrangement joins TRBV6-5 to TRBJ1-1, with a tentative D call TRBD1 (5 bases). This CDR3 region has 11 residues. The ends were cut back, 5 bases at V and 9 bases at J, with 10 bases in the middle. From germline, CDR1 is MNHEY and CDR2 SVGAGI. As DNA, the CDR3 is TGTGCCAGCAGTGAGGGACTGAAAGCTTTCTTT. Protein: CASSEGLKAFF.

The V call is TRBV28, the J call TRBJ2-3; a possible D gene is TRBD1 (6 bases). CDR3 length equals 15 residues. The germline V gene has CDR1 MDHEN and CDR2 SYDVKM. The V gene lost 7 bases and the J gene lost 6 bases, with 20 bases spanning the gap. CDR3 nucleotides: TGTGCCAGCATTCAAGCAGGGGCGCTGGGGGATACGCAGTATTTT. Amino acids: CASIQAGALGDTQYF.

V usage is TRBV19 and J usage is TRBJ2-2; 15 bases map to TRBD2. Germline trimming cut 5 bases from V and 9 bases from J; bases unmatched to any gene: 4. CDR3 length equals 15 residues. From germline, CDR1 is LNHDA and CDR2 SQIVND (reference sequence). CDR3 amino acids: CASSPGLAGGRELFF. The CDR3 nucleotides are TGTGCCAGTAGTCCGGGACTAGCGGGAGGCCGGGAGCTGTTTTTT. Together with reference TRBV19 and TRBJ2-2, the CDR3 gives the full variable domain: DGGITQSPKYLFRKEGQNVTLSCEQNLNHDAMYWYRQDPGQGLRLIYYSQIVNDFQKGDIAEGYSVSREKKESFPLTVTSAQKNPTAFYLCASSPGLAGGRELFFGEGSRLTVL.

V is TRBV6-6 and J is TRBJ2-5; D is uncertain. Germline lookup yields CDR1 MNHNY and CDR2 SVGAGI (reference sequence). The CDR3 extends over 14 amino acids. The ends were cut back, 1 base at V and 4 bases at J, with 10 bases in the middle. The CDR3 reads CASSYLQVGETQYF. In DNA form, the CDR3 reads TGTGCCAGCAGTTACTTGCAGGTGGGAGAGACCCAGTACTTC.

The V call is TRBV25-1, the J call TRBJ2-7; 9 positions match TRBD1. This CDR3 comprises 15 residues. V lost 4 bases and J lost 4; bases outside the gene matches: 8. The germline CDR1 and CDR2 sequences are MGHDK and SYGVNS. CDR3 loop: CASSAFRTGVYEQYF. The CDR3 nucleotides are TGTGCCAGCAGTGCATTTCGGACAGGGGTTTACGAGCAGTACTTC.